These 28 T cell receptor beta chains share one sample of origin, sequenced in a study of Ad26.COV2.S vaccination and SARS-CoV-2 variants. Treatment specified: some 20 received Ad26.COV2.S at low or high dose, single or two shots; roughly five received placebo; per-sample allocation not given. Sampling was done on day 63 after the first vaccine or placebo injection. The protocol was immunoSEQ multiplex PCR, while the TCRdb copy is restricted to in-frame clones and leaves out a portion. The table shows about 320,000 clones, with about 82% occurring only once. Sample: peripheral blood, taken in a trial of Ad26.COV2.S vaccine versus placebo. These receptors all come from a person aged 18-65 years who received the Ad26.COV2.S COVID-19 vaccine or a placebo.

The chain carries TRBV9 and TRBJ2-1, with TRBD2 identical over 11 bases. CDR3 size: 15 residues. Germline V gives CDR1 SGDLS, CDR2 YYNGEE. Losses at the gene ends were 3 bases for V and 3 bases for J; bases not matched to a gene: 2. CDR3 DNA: TGTGCCAGCAGCGCGGGACTAGCGGTCTACAATGAGCAGTTCTTC. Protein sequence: CASSAGLAVYNEQFF.

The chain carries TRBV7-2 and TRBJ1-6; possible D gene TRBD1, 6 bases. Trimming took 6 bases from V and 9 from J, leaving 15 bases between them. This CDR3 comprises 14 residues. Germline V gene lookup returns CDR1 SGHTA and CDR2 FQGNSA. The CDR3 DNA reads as TGTGCCAGCAGGCCCTCGGGGGGGCGTTCACCCCTCCACTTT. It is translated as CASRPSGGRSPLHF.

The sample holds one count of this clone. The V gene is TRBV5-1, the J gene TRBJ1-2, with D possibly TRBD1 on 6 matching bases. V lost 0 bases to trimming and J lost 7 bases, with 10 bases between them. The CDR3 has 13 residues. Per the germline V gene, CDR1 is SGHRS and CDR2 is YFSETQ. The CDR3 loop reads CASSLGAGAGYTF. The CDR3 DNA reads TGCGCCAGCAGCTTGGGGGCAGGGGCTGGCTACACCTTC.

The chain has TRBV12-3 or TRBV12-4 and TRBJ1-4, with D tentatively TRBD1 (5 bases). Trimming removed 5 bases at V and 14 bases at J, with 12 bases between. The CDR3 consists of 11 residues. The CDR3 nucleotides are TGTGCCAGCAGTCTCCTGGGGGATCTGTTTTTT. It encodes CASSLLGDLFF.

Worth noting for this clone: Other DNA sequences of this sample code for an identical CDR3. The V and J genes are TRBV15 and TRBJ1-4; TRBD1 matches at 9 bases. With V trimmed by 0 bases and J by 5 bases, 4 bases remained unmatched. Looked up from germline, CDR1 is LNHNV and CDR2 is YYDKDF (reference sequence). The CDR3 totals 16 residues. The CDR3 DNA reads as TGTGCCACCAGCAGAGATGGCGGGACAGGGAATGAAAAACTGTTTTTT. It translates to CATSRDGGTGNEKLFF. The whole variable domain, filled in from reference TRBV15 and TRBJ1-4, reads DAMVIQNPRYQVTQFGKPVTLSCSQTLNHNVMYWYQQKSSQAPKLLFHYYDKDFNNEADTPDNFQSRRPNTSFCFLDIRSPGLGDTAMYLCATSRDGGTGNEKLFFGSGTQLSVL.

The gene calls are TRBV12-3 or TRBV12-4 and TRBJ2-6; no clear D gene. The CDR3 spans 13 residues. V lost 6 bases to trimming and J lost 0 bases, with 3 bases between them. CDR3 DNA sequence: TGTGCCAGCAGCCCCTCTGGGGCCAACGTCCTGACTTTC. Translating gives CASSPSGANVLTF.

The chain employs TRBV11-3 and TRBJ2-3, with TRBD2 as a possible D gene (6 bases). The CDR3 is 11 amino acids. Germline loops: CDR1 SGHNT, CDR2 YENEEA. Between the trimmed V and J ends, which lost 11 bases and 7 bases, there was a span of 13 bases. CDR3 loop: CAGGDSYTQYF. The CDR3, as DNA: TGTGCCGGCGGGGACTCCTATACGCAGTATTTT.

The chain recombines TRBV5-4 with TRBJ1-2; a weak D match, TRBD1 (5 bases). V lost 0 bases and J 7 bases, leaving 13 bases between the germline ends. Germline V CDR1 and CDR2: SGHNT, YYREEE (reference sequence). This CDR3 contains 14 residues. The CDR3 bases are TGTGCCAGCAGCTTGGGACAGACCAGAACTGGCTACACCTTC. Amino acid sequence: CASSLGQTRTGYTF.

CDR3 loop: CASSLTGNYEQYF. DNA of the CDR3: TGCGCCAGCAGCCTGACAGGGAACTACGAGCAGTACTTC. This sequence joins TRBV5-1 and TRBJ2-7, with TRBD1 matching 7 bases. The trim removed 4 bases at V and 3 bases at J, leaving 4 bases unmatched. Per the germline V gene, CDR1 is SGHRS and CDR2 is YFSETQ. The CDR3 runs to 13 residues. The variable domain in full, completed from reference TRBV5-1 and TRBJ2-7, reads KAGVTQTPRYLIKTRGQQVTLSCSPISGHRSVSWYQQTPGQGLQFLFEYFSETQRNKGNFPGRFSGRQFSNSRSEMNVSTLELGDSALYLCASSLTGNYEQYFGPGTRLTVT.

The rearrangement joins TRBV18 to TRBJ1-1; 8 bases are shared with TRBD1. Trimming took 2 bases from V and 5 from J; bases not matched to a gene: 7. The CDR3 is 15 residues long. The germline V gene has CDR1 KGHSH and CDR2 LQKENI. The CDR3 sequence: CASSPNNRGGTEAFF. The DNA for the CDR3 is TGTGCCAGCTCACCAAACAACAGGGGGGGGACTGAAGCTTTCTTT.

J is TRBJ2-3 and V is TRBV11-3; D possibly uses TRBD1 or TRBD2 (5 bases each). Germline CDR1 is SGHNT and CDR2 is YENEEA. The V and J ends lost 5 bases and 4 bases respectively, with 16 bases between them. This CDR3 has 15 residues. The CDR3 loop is CASSLPRGPSDTQYF. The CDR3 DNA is TGTGCCAGCAGCCTACCCCGGGGACCCTCAGATACGCAGTATTTT.

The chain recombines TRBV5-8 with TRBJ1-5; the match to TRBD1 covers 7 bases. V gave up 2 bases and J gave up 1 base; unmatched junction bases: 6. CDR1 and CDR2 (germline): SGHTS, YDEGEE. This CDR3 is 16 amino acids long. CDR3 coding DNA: TGTGCCAGCAGCTTAGGGACAGACTTGAGCAATCAGCCCCAGCATTTT. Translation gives CASSLGTDLSNQPQHF.

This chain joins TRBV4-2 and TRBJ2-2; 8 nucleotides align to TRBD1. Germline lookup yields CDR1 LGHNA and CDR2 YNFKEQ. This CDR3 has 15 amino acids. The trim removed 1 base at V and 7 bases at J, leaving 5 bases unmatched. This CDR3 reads CASSQGQGISGELFF. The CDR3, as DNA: TGTGCCAGCAGCCAAGGACAGGGGATCAGCGGGGAGCTGTTTTTT.

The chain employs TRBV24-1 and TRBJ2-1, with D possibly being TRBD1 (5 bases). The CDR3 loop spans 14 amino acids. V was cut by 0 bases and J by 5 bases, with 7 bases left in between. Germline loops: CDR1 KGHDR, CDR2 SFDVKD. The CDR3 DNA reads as TGTGCCACCAGTGATTTGGGGGCTAACAATGAGCAGTTCTTC. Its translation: CATSDLGANNEQFF.

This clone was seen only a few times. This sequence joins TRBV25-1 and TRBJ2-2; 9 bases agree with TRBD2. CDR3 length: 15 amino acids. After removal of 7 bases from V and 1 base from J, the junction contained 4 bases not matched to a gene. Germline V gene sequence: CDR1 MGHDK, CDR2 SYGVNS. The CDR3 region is CASTASGVNTGELFF. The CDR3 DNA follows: TGTGCCAGCACGGCTAGCGGGGTGAACACCGGGGAGCTGTTTTTT.

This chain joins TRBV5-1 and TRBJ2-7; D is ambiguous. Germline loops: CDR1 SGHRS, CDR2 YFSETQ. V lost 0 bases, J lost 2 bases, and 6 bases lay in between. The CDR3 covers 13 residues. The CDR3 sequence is CASSLVPTYEQYF. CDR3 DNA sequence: TGCGCCAGCAGCTTGGTCCCGACCTACGAGCAGTACTTC.

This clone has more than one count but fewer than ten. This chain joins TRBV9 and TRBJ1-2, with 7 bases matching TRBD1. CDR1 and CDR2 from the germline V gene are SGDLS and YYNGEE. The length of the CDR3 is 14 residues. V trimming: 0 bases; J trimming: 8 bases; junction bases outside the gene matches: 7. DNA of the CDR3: TGTGCCAGCAGCGTAGGACAGGGAACTCGAGGCTACACCTTC. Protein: CASSVGQGTRGYTF.

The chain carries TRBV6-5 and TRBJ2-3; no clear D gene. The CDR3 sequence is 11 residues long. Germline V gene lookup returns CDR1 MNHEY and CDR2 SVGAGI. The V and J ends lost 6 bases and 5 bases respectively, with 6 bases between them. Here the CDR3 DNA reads TGTGCCAGCAGCTCGGTAGATACGCAGTATTTT. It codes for CASSSVDTQYF.

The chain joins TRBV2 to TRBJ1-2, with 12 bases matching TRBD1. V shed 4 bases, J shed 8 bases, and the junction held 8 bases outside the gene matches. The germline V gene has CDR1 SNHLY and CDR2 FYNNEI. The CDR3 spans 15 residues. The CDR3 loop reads CASSGGDRGHLGYTF. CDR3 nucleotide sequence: TGTGCCAGCAGTGGGGGGGACAGGGGGCATTTAGGCTACACCTTC.

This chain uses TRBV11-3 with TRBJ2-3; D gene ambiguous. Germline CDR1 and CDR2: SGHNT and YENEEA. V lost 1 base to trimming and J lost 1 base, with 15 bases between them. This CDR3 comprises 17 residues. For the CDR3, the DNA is TGTGCCAGCAGCTTAGTCCACCTTAGACATCGCACAGATACGCAGTATTTT. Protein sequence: CASSLVHLRHRTDTQYF.

DNA of the CDR3: TGCAGCGTTGAACGACGGGGGGCACAAGAGACCCAGTACTTC. Its protein product is CSVERRGAQETQYF. The chain is built from TRBV29-1 and TRBJ2-5; TRBD2 might be the D (7 bases). Germline assignment: CDR1 SQVTM and CDR2 ANQGSEA. Trimming took off 2 bases at V and 2 bases at J, with 12 bases between the two ends. The CDR3 sequence is 14 residues long.

The CDR3: CASSQGDYGYTF. CDR3 nucleotide sequence: TGCGCCAGCAGCCAGGGTGACTATGGCTACACCTTC. V and J are TRBV4-1 and TRBJ1-2; D call uncertain. The CDR3 totals 12 residues. Trimming removed 3 bases at V and 3 bases at J, with 5 bases between. Looked up from germline, CDR1 is MGHRA and CDR2 is YSYEKL.

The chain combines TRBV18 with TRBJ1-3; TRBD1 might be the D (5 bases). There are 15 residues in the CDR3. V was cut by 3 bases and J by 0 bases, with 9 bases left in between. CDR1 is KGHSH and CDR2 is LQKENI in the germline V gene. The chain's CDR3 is CASSPTASSGNTIYF. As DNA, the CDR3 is TGTGCCAGCTCACCGACAGCCAGCTCTGGAAACACCATATATTTT.

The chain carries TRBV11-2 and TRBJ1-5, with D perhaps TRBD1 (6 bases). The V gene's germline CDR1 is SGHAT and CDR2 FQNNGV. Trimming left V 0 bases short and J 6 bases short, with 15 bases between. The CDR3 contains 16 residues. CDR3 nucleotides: TGTGCCAGCAGCTTAGATCTAGGGGGTTATGGTCAGCCCCAGCATTTT. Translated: CASSLDLGGYGQPQHF.

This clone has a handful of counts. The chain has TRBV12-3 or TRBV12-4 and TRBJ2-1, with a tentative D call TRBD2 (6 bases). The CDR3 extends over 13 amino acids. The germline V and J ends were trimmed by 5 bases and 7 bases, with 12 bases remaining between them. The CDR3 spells CASSPGGGNEQFF. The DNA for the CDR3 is TGTGCCAGCAGTCCCGGGGGTGGGAATGAGCAGTTCTTC.

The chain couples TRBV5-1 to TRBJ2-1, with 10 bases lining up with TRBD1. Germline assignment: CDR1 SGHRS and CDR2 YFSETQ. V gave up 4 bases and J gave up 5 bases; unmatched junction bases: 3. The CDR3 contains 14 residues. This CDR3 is CASSIGTGDNEQFF. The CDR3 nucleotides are TGCGCCAGCAGCATTGGGACAGGGGACAATGAGCAGTTCTTC. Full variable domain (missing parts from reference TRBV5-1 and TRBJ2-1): KAGVTQTPRYLIKTRGQQVTLSCSPISGHRSVSWYQQTPGQGLQFLFEYFSETQRNKGNFPGRFSGRQFSNSRSEMNVSTLELGDSALYLCASSIGTGDNEQFFGPGTRLTVL.

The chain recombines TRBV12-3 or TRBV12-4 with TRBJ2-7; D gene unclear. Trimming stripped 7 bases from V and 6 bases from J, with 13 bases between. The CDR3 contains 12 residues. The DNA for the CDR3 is TGTGCCAGCACCTTGGGGTTCAGCGAGCAGTACTTC. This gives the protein CASTLGFSEQYF.

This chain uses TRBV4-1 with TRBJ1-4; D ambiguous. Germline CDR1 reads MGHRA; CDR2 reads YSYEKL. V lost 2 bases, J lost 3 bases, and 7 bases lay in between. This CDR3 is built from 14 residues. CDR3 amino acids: CASSQTPANEKLFF. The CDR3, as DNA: TGCGCCAGCAGCCAAACCCCGGCTAATGAAAAACTGTTTTTT.